Below, 24 T cell receptor beta chains from the same sample are listed, as sequenced in a study of blood T cell repertoires in COVID-19. The data were produced by immunoSEQ multiplex PCR, yet TCRdb's version contains in-frame clones alone and is incomplete. The sample yields approximately 200,000 clones, approximately 87% seen once. Sequenced input: peripheral blood. The receptors come from a man in his fifties or sixties who had recovered from COVID-19.

The rearrangement uses TRBV2 and TRBJ1-1; 9 bases line up with TRBD1. CDR3 length: 14 residues. V lost 6 bases, J lost 4 bases, and 6 bases stayed unmatched. Germline loops: CDR1 SNHLY, CDR2 FYNNEI. As DNA, the CDR3 is TGTGCCAGCAGGTGGACAGGGGTTGGCACTGAAGCTTTCTTT. Protein product: CASRWTGVGTEAFF.

The rearrangement links TRBV11-3 to TRBJ1-4, with 8 bases aligning to TRBD1. The CDR3 loop spans 16 amino acids. The germline CDR1 and CDR2 sequences are SGHNT and YENEEA. With 5 bases clipped from V and 4 bases from J, the junction kept 9 bases outside the gene matches. CDR3: CASSHRTGRVNEKLFF. CDR3 sequence (DNA): TGTGCCAGCAGCCATCGGACAGGGCGCGTTAATGAAAAACTGTTTTTT.

The chain carries TRBV6-1 and TRBJ1-3; D is ambiguous. V dropped 3 bases and J dropped 0 bases, with 12 bases sitting between them. This CDR3 spans 16 amino acids. The germline V gene has CDR1 MNHNS and CDR2 SASEGT. The CDR3 DNA reads TGTGCCAGCAGTGATGGCCAGGTTTACTCTGGAAACACCATATATTTT. This encodes CASSDGQVYSGNTIYF.

The genes are TRBV5-5 and TRBJ2-5; 10 bases are a match to TRBD2. CDR1 is SGHKS and CDR2 is YYEKEE in the germline V gene (reference sequence). With V trimmed by 4 bases and J by 1 base, 7 bases remained unmatched. CDR3 size: 16 residues. In DNA, the CDR3 is TGTGCCAGCAGCACCTTAGCGGGGGGCCTCCAAGAGACCCAGTACTTC. Translated, it gives CASSTLAGGLQETQYF.

J is TRBJ2-3 and V is TRBV3-1 (or the pseudogene TRBV3-2); D perhaps matches TRBD1 (5 bases). V lost 5 bases and J lost 4, with 13 bases in between. CDR3 length equals 14 residues. Per the germline V gene, CDR1 is LGHDT and CDR2 is YNNKEL (reference sequence). CDR3 DNA: TGTGCCAGCAGCAAGGCGCAGGGCCCAGATACGCAGTATTTT. It yields the protein CASSKAQGPDTQYF.

V and J are TRBV9 and TRBJ2-1, with TRBD2 identical over 10 bases. The CDR3 is 15 amino acids. Germline V gene sequence: CDR1 SGDLS, CDR2 YYNGEE. Unmatched junction bases numbered 7, after V lost 4 bases and J lost 6 bases. The chain's CDR3 is CASSRDPSGSNEQFF. The CDR3 coding sequence is TGTGCCAGCAGCAGAGATCCTAGCGGGAGCAATGAGCAGTTCTTC.

This rearrangement joins TRBV28 to TRBJ1-1; D is unclear. The CDR3 extends over 14 amino acids. The germline CDR1 and CDR2 sequences are MDHEN and SYDVKM. V was trimmed by 3 bases and J by 0 bases, leaving 8 bases between them. In nucleotides, the CDR3 is TGTGCCAGCAGTTTTGGCAGTATGAACACTGAAGCTTTCTTT. This sequence encodes CASSFGSMNTEAFF.

V gene TRBV19 combines with J gene TRBJ2-7, with D perhaps matching TRBD1 (5 bases). Germline assignment: CDR1 LNHDA and CDR2 SQIVND (reference sequence). This CDR3 has 16 residues. V dropped 4 bases and J dropped 0 bases, with 16 bases sitting between them. CDR3: CASSTLGQGTSYEQYF. The CDR3 DNA follows: TGTGCCAGTAGTACCCTAGGGCAGGGAACCTCCTACGAGCAGTACTTC.

This chain joins TRBV19 and TRBJ2-1; 10 positions agree with TRBD2. The CDR3 runs 16 residues. V shed 5 bases and J 1 base; nucleotides not matched to a gene: 5. CDR1 is LNHDA and CDR2 is SQIVND in the germline V gene (reference sequence). In nucleotides, the CDR3 is TGTGCCAGTAGTCGTACTAGCGGGGAGTCCTACAATGAGCAGTTCTTC. It yields the protein CASSRTSGESYNEQFF.

The gene calls are TRBV6-2 or TRBV6-3 and TRBJ1-6; TRBD1 might be the D (6 bases). Germline V CDR1 and CDR2: MNHEY, SVGEGT. This CDR3 is 17 amino acids long. Trimming removed 4 bases at V and 0 bases at J, with 13 bases between. The CDR3 loop is CASSSPGEGSYNSPLHF. The CDR3, as DNA: TGTGCCAGCAGTTCTCCAGGGGAAGGCTCCTATAATTCACCCCTCCACTTT.

Concerning this clone itself: The identical CDR3 is also encoded by other nucleotide sequences in the sample. The gene calls are TRBV5-1 and TRBJ2-1, with a weak D call TRBD1 (6 bases). CDR3 length: 12 residues. CDR1 is SGHRS and CDR2 is YFSETQ in the germline V gene. V was shortened by 3 bases and J by 7 bases, with 8 bases between the two germline ends. The CDR3 region has the DNA TGCGCCAGCAGCTCCCAGGGGAATGAGCAGTTCTTC. It encodes CASSSQGNEQFF.

This clone was counted a few times. The V gene is TRBV5-1, the J gene TRBJ1-4; D might be TRBD1 (6 bases). V lost 2 bases and J lost 3, with 8 bases in between. From germline, CDR1 is SGHRS and CDR2 YFSETQ. The CDR3 spans 14 residues. This CDR3 reads CASSLGQPNEKLFF. CDR3 nucleotides: TGCGCCAGCAGCTTAGGACAGCCTAATGAAAAACTGTTTTTT. The variable domain in full, with the rest retrieved from reference TRBV5-1 and TRBJ1-4, is KAGVTQTPRYLIKTRGQQVTLSCSPISGHRSVSWYQQTPGQGLQFLFEYFSETQRNKGNFPGRFSGRQFSNSRSEMNVSTLELGDSALYLCASSLGQPNEKLFFGSGTQLSVL.

This rearrangement joins TRBV28 to TRBJ2-7; 7 nucleotides agree with TRBD1. In germline, CDR1 is MDHEN, CDR2 SYDVKM. Germline trimming cut 4 bases from V and 0 bases from J; bases unmatched to any gene: 6. This CDR3 has 15 residues. DNA for the CDR3: TGTGCCAGCAGTTCCCAGGGGGACAGCTCCTACGAGCAGTACTTC. It translates to CASSSQGDSSYEQYF.

V is TRBV9 and J is TRBJ1-3; possibly TRBD1 for D (6 bases). V was trimmed by 0 bases and J by 7 bases, leaving 11 bases between them. This CDR3 has 14 amino acids. Germline V gene lookup returns CDR1 SGDLS and CDR2 YYNGEE. CDR3 in DNA: TGTGCCAGCAGCGTAGGAGGGGACACTAACACCATATATTTT. It specifies CASSVGGDTNTIYF.

The gene calls are TRBV9 and TRBJ2-2, with D tentatively TRBD1 (6 bases). The CDR3 loop spans 15 amino acids. Germline CDR1 and CDR2: SGDLS and YYNGEE. V lost 0 bases and J lost 6, with 12 bases in between. CDR3: CASSVAGNRAGELFF. In DNA form, the CDR3 reads TGTGCCAGCAGCGTAGCCGGGAACAGGGCCGGGGAGCTGTTTTTT.

The V and J genes are TRBV24-1 and TRBJ1-5; possible D gene TRBD1, 6 bases. Germline assignment: CDR1 KGHDR and CDR2 SFDVKD. V dropped 4 bases and J dropped 6 bases, with 9 bases sitting between them. CDR3 size: 13 residues. The CDR3 is CATSEGQFQPQHF. CDR3 DNA: TGTGCCACCAGTGAAGGACAGTTTCAGCCCCAGCATTTT.

The V call is TRBV9, the J call TRBJ1-6; D not certain. The CDR3 extends over 15 amino acids. V was clipped by 0 bases and J by 9 bases, with 13 bases between them. Germline-derived CDR1 and CDR2 are SGDLS and YYNGEE. The CDR3 reads CASSVGPDSSSPLHF. The CDR3 DNA is TGTGCCAGCAGCGTAGGTCCTGACTCTAGTTCACCCCTCCACTTT.

This rearrangement joins TRBV7-9 to TRBJ2-3, with D perhaps TRBD1 (5 bases). With 5 bases removed from V and 8 bases from J, the gap between germline ends came to 14 bases. Germline V gene sequence: CDR1 SEHNR, CDR2 FQNEAQ (reference sequence). This CDR3 is built from 13 residues. CDR3 loop: CASSPRLQGTQYF. CDR3 in DNA: TGTGCCAGCAGCCCCCGACTCCAGGGTACGCAGTATTTT. Together with reference TRBV7-9 and TRBJ2-3, the CDR3 gives the full variable domain: DTGVSQNPRHKITKRGQNVTFRCDPISEHNRLYWYRQTLGQGPEFLTYFQNEAQLEKSRLLSDRFSAERPKGSFSTLEIQRTEQGDSAMYLCASSPRLQGTQYFGPGTRLTVL.

There are a few counts of this clone. This chain joins TRBV24-1 and TRBJ2-1, with D perhaps TRBD2 (6 bases). Trimming left V 8 bases short and J 9 bases short, with 13 bases between. The CDR3 sequence is 12 residues long. Germline CDR1 is KGHDR and CDR2 is SFDVKD. The CDR3 nucleotides are TGTGCCACCAACGGGGGTGGAGGTGAGCAGTTCTTC. The encoded protein is CATNGGGGEQFF.

The V and J genes are TRBV5-1 and TRBJ2-1, with a possible D match to TRBD1 (6 bases). This CDR3 comprises 14 residues. With 0 bases removed from V and 9 bases from J, the gap between germline ends came to 13 bases. Per germline, CDR1 SGHRS and CDR2 YFSETQ. CDR3 region: CASSLDQGPSEQFF. CDR3 bases: TGCGCCAGCAGCTTGGACCAGGGGCCCAGTGAGCAGTTCTTC.

V is TRBV21-1 and J is TRBJ2-1; the D call of TRBD2 is as the table states it, not checked on the DNA. TRBV21-1 is a pseudogene. This CDR3 region has 15 residues. DNA for the CDR3: TGTGCCAGCAGCAAAGGGCGGGCCTCCTACAATGAGCAGTTCTTC. It translates to CASSKGRASYNEQFF.

The chain links TRBV5-1 to TRBJ1-1, with unresolved D. The CDR3 covers 15 residues. Germline V gene data show CDR1 as SGHRS and CDR2 as YFSETQ. Trimming took 2 bases from V and 1 from J, leaving 12 bases between them. The CDR3, as DNA: TGCGCCAGCAGCTTATATTTACGGGGGAACACTGAAGCTTTCTTT. Its translation: CASSLYLRGNTEAFF.

The chain recombines TRBV6-4 with TRBJ2-3, with D unresolved. Deletions cut 3 bases from V and 6 bases from J, with 10 bases between. CDR1 and CDR2 from the germline V gene are MRHNA and SNTAGT. There are 13 residues in the CDR3. The CDR3 DNA sequence: TGTGCCAGCAGTGAGACCGCGGCGGATACGCAGTATTTT. Translation gives CASSETAADTQYF.

This clone appeared once. The rearrangement joins TRBV27 to TRBJ2-7; the D gene is possibly TRBD1 (5 bases). Deletions cut 8 bases from V and 5 bases from J, with 22 bases between. The CDR3 sequence is 15 residues long. In germline, CDR1 is MNHEY, CDR2 SMNVEV (reference sequence). The CDR3, as DNA: TGTGCCAGCCGACTCTACAGGACCCCTAGGGACGAGCAGTACTTC. It specifies CASRLYRTPRDEQYF.